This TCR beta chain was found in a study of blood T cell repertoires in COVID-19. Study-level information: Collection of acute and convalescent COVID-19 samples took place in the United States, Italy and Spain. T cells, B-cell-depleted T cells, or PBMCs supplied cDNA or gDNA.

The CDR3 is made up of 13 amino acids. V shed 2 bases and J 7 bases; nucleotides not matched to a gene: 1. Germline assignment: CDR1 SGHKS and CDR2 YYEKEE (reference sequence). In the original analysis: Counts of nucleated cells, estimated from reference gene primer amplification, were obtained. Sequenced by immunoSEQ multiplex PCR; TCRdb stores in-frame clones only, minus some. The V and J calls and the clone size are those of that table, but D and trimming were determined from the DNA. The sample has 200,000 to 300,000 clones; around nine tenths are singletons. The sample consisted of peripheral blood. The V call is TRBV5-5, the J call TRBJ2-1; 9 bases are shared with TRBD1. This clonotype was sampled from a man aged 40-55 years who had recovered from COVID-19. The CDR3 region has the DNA TGTGCCAGCAGCTTCGGGACAGGGAATGAGCAGTTCTTC. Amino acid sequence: CASSFGTGNEQFF.